The 32 T cell receptor beta chains in this list originate from one sample, sequenced in a study of blood T cell repertoires in COVID-19. Generated by immunoSEQ multiplex PCR, the TCRdb table keeps only in-frame clones and is missing some. The sample yields some 250,000 clones, roughly four fifths seen once. What was sequenced was peripheral blood. These receptors were obtained from a woman aged 55-70 years with active or convalescent COVID-19.

This rearrangement joins TRBV9 to TRBJ2-1; 9 nucleotides line up with TRBD1. The CDR3 is 21 residues long. Germline lookup yields CDR1 SGDLS and CDR2 YYNGEE. The V and J ends lost 0 bases and 1 base, in that order; junction bases with no gene match: 17. The CDR3 loop reads CASSVATPGQGAPSSYNEQFF. DNA of the CDR3: TGTGCCAGCAGCGTAGCTACCCCGGGACAGGGAGCCCCCTCTTCCTACAATGAGCAGTTCTTC.

The chain has TRBV18 and TRBJ2-7, with a possible D match to TRBD2 (7 bases). Germline assignment: CDR1 KGHSH and CDR2 LQKENI. The CDR3 has 15 amino acids. V gave up 6 bases and J gave up 3 bases, with 18 bases separating them. In DNA form, the CDR3 reads TGTGCCAGCTCCCTGCCGGCAGGGGAGGGCTACGAGCAGTACTTC. Its translation is CASSLPAGEGYEQYF. Full variable domain (rest looked up from reference TRBV18 and TRBJ2-7): NAGVMQNPRHLVRRRGQEARLRCSPMKGHSHVYWYRQLPEEGLKFMVYLQKENIIDESGMPKERFSAEFPKEGPSILRIQQVVRGDSAAYFCASSLPAGEGYEQYFGPGTRLTVT.

The rearrangement joins TRBV6-5 to TRBJ1-5, with D tentatively TRBD1 (5 bases). CDR1 is MNHEY and CDR2 is SVGAGI in the germline V gene. The length of the CDR3 is 14 residues. The V end was cut by 6 bases, the J end by 8 bases, with 17 bases between. The CDR3 DNA reads TGTGCCAGCAGCCCGACAGATTTGGCAAAGCCCCAGCATTTT. Its protein product is CASSPTDLAKPQHF.

The chain links TRBV30 to TRBJ1-4, with TRBD1 matching over 11 bases. V was clipped by 3 bases and J by 10 bases; unmatched bases: 13. CDR3 size: 16 residues. The germline V gene encodes CDR1 GTSNPN and CDR2 SVGIG (reference sequence). DNA of the CDR3: TGTGCCTGGAGAGGACAGGGGGCCTCACCATCGGGAAAACTGTTTTTT. It translates to CAWRGQGASPSGKLFF.

The chain uses TRBV7-8 and TRBJ2-1; D may be TRBD2 (6 bases). This CDR3 is built from 13 residues. V lost 3 bases, J lost 5 bases, and 8 bases lay in between. Germline assignment: CDR1 SGHVS and CDR2 FQNEAQ. The DNA of the CDR3 is TGTGCCAGCAGCTTCGGGGGAGACAATGAGCAGTTCTTC. Translated, it gives CASSFGGDNEQFF.

The rearrangement joins TRBV2 to TRBJ2-5, with 8 bases identical to TRBD1. The CDR3 covers 14 residues. The germline V gene encodes CDR1 SNHLY and CDR2 FYNNEI. Losses at the gene ends were 6 bases for V and 5 bases for J; bases not matched to a gene: 8. For the CDR3, the DNA is TGTGCCAGCAGACCGGGACAGGCGTTTGAGACCCAGTACTTC. Its translation: CASRPGQAFETQYF.

Concerning this clone itself: Other DNA sequences in the same sample also yield this CDR3. The rearrangement joins TRBV20-1 to TRBJ1-2; D ambiguous. The CDR3 extends over 11 amino acids. Trimming shortened V by 1 base and J by 8 bases, and 8 bases separated the two germline ends. Germline CDR1 DFQATT, CDR2 SNEGSKA (reference sequence). The CDR3 here is CSARGGYGYTF. Here the CDR3 DNA reads TGCAGTGCTAGAGGCGGGTACGGCTACACCTTC.

This clone appeared many times. This chain joins TRBV4-1 and TRBJ2-1; D may be TRBD1 (5 bases). Germline V gives CDR1 MGHRA, CDR2 YSYEKL. The CDR3 loop spans 15 amino acids. Trimming shortened V by 1 base and J by 14 bases, and 21 bases separated the two germline ends. The CDR3 DNA follows: TGCGCCAGCAGCCAAGTGTTTCTAGAAAGGCAAGGGGAGTTCTTC. Encoded protein: CASSQVFLERQGEFF.

This clone was seen once. The V call is TRBV6-5, the J call TRBJ2-5; 14 positions agree with TRBD2. The length of the CDR3 is 16 residues. Germline CDR1 and CDR2: MNHEY and SVGAGI. The J segment lost 1 base and the V segment lost 4 bases, leaving 2 bases of the junction unmatched. In DNA form, the CDR3 reads TGTGCCAGCAGTTCTGGACTAGCGGGGGGCCAAGAGACCCAGTACTTC. Protein product: CASSSGLAGGQETQYF.

The chain has TRBV12-3 or TRBV12-4 and TRBJ2-1; possibly TRBD2 for D (5 bases). Trimming left V 8 bases short and J 8 bases short, with 10 bases between. The CDR3 runs to 11 residues. The CDR3 bases are TGTGCCAGCGGACTCGTAGATGAGCAGTTCTTC. This encodes CASGLVDEQFF.

The genes are TRBV5-1 and TRBJ2-7, with a possible D match to TRBD1 (6 bases). The CDR3 length is 15 residues. The germline CDR1 and CDR2 sequences are SGHRS and YFSETQ. Trimming removed 4 bases at V and 0 bases at J, with 14 bases between. CDR3 DNA: TGCGCCAGCAGCCCGGGACAAGCCCCCTCCTACGAGCAGTACTTC. Its translation is CASSPGQAPSYEQYF.

The chain links TRBV5-1 to TRBJ2-1; 11 nucleotides match TRBD2. The CDR3 totals 16 residues. Trimming took 4 bases from V and 5 from J; bases not matched to a gene: 8. CDR1 is SGHRS, CDR2 YFSETQ, per germline. CDR3 protein: CASSIRLAGRDNEQFF. CDR3 sequence (DNA): TGCGCCAGCAGCATTCGACTAGCGGGGCGCGACAATGAGCAGTTCTTC.

This clone was seen more than once but under ten times. The chain recombines TRBV6-5 with TRBJ1-5; D call uncertain. The CDR3 sequence is 14 residues long. V was trimmed by 6 bases and J by 2 bases, leaving 11 bases between them. Germline V lookup: CDR1 MNHEY, CDR2 SVGAGI. CDR3 DNA: TGTGCCAGCAGCCCCGACTTGGGCAATCAGCCCCAGCATTTT. It is translated as CASSPDLGNQPQHF.

This clone was counted only a few times. The V and J genes are TRBV18 and TRBJ2-1; 12 nucleotides line up with TRBD2. The CDR3 has 14 residues. Germline V gene sequence: CDR1 KGHSH, CDR2 LQKENI. V was clipped by 2 bases and J by 7 bases; unmatched bases: 0. The CDR3 reads CASSPGLAGNEQFF. CDR3 DNA: TGTGCCAGCTCACCAGGACTAGCGGGGAATGAGCAGTTCTTC.

The V gene is TRBV2, the J gene TRBJ1-4, with D unclear. V lost 6 bases to trimming and J lost 6 bases, with 14 bases between them. CDR3 size: 14 residues. Germline CDR1 and CDR2: SNHLY and FYNNEI. In DNA form, the CDR3 reads TGTGCCAGCAGCCGTACGGGGAGCTATGAAAAACTGTTTTTT. This encodes CASSRTGSYEKLFF.

The chain couples TRBV5-1 to TRBJ1-1; D might be TRBD1 (5 bases). CDR3 length: 15 amino acids. CDR1 and CDR2 from the germline V gene are SGHRS and YFSETQ. Trimming stripped 1 base from V and 0 bases from J, with 10 bases between. In nucleotides, the CDR3 is TGCGCCAGCAGCTTGCAGAGACAGATGAACACTGAAGCTTTCTTT. Its protein product is CASSLQRQMNTEAFF.

This chain uses TRBV7-8 with TRBJ1-1; D uncertain. Trimming removed 5 bases at V and 6 bases at J, with 10 bases between. The CDR3 contains 12 residues. In germline, CDR1 is SGHVS, CDR2 FQNEAQ. The CDR3 region has the DNA TGTGCCAGCAGCCTTCCTCCGGCTGAAGCTTTCTTT. Protein: CASSLPPAEAFF.

This clone was picked up one time. The V call is TRBV2, the J call TRBJ1-1, with a tentative D call TRBD1 (6 bases). Germline V gene data show CDR1 as SNHLY and CDR2 as FYNNEI. This CDR3 has 14 amino acids. Between the trimmed V and J ends, which lost 3 bases and 3 bases, there was a span of 11 bases. The DNA of the CDR3 is TGTGCCAGCAGTGATAAGGGGGGGGACACTGAAGCTTTCTTT. The encoded protein is CASSDKGGDTEAFF.

This sequence joins TRBV30 and TRBJ2-2, with D perhaps matching TRBD1 (5 bases). Trimming took 2 bases from V and 4 from J, leaving 11 bases between them. Germline-derived CDR1 and CDR2 are GTSNPN and SVGIG (reference sequence). This CDR3 spans 14 amino acids. CDR3 amino acids: CAWSTGQFTGELFF. The CDR3 nucleotides read TGTGCCTGGAGTACAGGACAATTCACCGGGGAGCTGTTTTTT.

This clone has a handful of counts. The V call is TRBV19, the J call TRBJ1-1; D unclear. Germline V lookup: CDR1 LNHDA, CDR2 SQIVND (reference sequence). The CDR3 is made up of 16 amino acids. V lost 0 bases and J lost 7, with 18 bases in between. The chain's CDR3 is CASSIESRQPGYEAFF. The CDR3 bases are TGTGCCAGTAGTATAGAGTCGAGGCAGCCTGGGTATGAAGCTTTCTTT.

The CDR3 DNA reads as TGTGCCTGGGCCAGACAAAATGAAGCTTTCTTT. The encoded protein is CAWARQNEAFF. The rearrangement links TRBV30 to TRBJ1-1; unclear D gene. This CDR3 is 11 amino acids long. The germline V gene has CDR1 GTSNPN and CDR2 SVGIG (reference sequence). Trimming removed 5 bases at V and 7 bases at J, with 11 bases between.

V and J are TRBV6-5 and TRBJ1-2, with 7 bases fitting TRBD1. Germline V gene sequence: CDR1 MNHEY, CDR2 SVGAGI. The CDR3 is 16 residues long. V was pared by 4 bases and J by 4 bases, with 12 bases of the junction left unmatched. CDR3 amino acids: CASSSPGQGDRYGYTF. The CDR3 nucleotides are TGTGCCAGCAGTTCTCCAGGGCAGGGGGATCGCTATGGCTACACCTTC.

The chain combines TRBV4-2 with TRBJ2-1; D not certain. The V gene's germline CDR1 is LGHNA and CDR2 YNFKEQ. Trimming pared 3 bases from V and 7 bases from J, leaving 10 bases between. This CDR3 contains 13 residues. CDR3 sequence: CASSQSTKNEQFF. As DNA, the CDR3 is TGTGCCAGCAGCCAGTCCACTAAGAATGAGCAGTTCTTC.

The chain recombines TRBV7-9 with TRBJ1-2; 8 nucleotides align to TRBD1. CDR1 SEHNR and CDR2 FQNEAQ come from the germline V gene (reference sequence). Germline trimming cut 5 bases from V and 4 bases from J; bases unmatched to any gene: 6. This CDR3 is 14 amino acids long. The CDR3 region is CASSGGQGGYGYTF. The CDR3 bases are TGTGCCAGCAGCGGAGGACAGGGCGGCTATGGCTACACCTTC. The full variable domain, its missing parts supplied by reference TRBV7-9 and TRBJ1-2, is DTGVSQNPRHKITKRGQNVTFRCDPISEHNRLYWYRQTLGQGPEFLTYFQNEAQLEKSRLLSDRFSAERPKGSFSTLEIQRTEQGDSAMYLCASSGGQGGYGYTFGSGTRLTVV.

This clone was found once. The chain recombines TRBV7-2 with TRBJ1-6, with D maybe TRBD1 (6 bases). CDR1 SGHTA and CDR2 FQGNSA come from the germline V gene. The length of the CDR3 is 15 residues. V gave up 5 bases and J gave up 1 base, with 9 bases separating them. CDR3 amino acids: CASSPGQSYNSPLHF. CDR3 DNA sequence: TGTGCCAGCAGCCCCGGACAGTCCTATAATTCACCCCTCCACTTT.

The chain is built from TRBV2 and TRBJ2-3, with D possibly matching TRBD2 (5 bases). V was shortened by 1 base and J by 5 bases, with 10 bases between the two germline ends. Per germline, CDR1 SNHLY and CDR2 FYNNEI. This CDR3 spans 14 amino acids. The CDR3, as DNA: TGTGCCAGCAGTGAAGGTCTAGCAGGAGATACGCAGTATTTT. This codes for CASSEGLAGDTQYF.

CDR3 sequence: CSVDNTDYGYTF. Written as DNA, the CDR3 is TGCAGCGTTGATAACACCGACTATGGCTACACCTTC. The V gene is TRBV29-1, the J gene TRBJ1-2; the D is unclear. The CDR3 loop spans 12 amino acids. The V gene lost 3 bases and the J gene lost 3 bases, with 8 bases spanning the gap. Germline assignment: CDR1 SQVTM and CDR2 ANQGSEA.

The chain joins TRBV7-2 to TRBJ2-3, with 11 nucleotides matching TRBD1. Germline values: CDR1 SGHTA, CDR2 FQGNSA. The CDR3 has 16 residues. J gave up 6 bases and V 1 base, and 6 bases lay outside the gene matches. The CDR3 nucleotides read TGTGCCAGCAGCTTAGTATGGGACAGGGGGAGGGATACGCAGTATTTT. Its protein product is CASSLVWDRGRDTQYF.

Here the CDR3 DNA reads TGTGCCAGCAGCTTGGGGGAGGATCAGCCCCAGCATTTT. Translated, it gives CASSLGEDQPQHF. This chain uses TRBV7-7 with TRBJ1-5; maybe TRBD1 (5 bases). Per the germline V gene, CDR1 is SSHAT and CDR2 is FNYEAQ (reference sequence). V was cut by 3 bases and J by 5 bases, with 8 bases left in between. The CDR3 sequence is 13 residues long.

The sample holds one count of this clone. The rearrangement joins TRBV11-2 to TRBJ2-3, with D perhaps TRBD1 (5 bases). Trimming removed 0 bases from V and 0 bases from J, with 22 bases in between. There are 20 residues in the CDR3. Germline V gene lookup returns CDR1 SGHAT and CDR2 FQNNGV. Here the CDR3 DNA reads TGTGCCAGCAGCTTAGATTCGTTGGGGCCGCAAGCGACTAGCACAGATACGCAGTATTTT. Protein: CASSLDSLGPQATSTDTQYF. Filled out from reference TRBV11-2 and TRBJ2-3, the complete variable domain reads EAGVAQSPRYKIIEKRQSVAFWCNPISGHATLYWYQQILGQGPKLLIQFQNNGVVDDSQLPKDRFSAERLKGVDSTLKIQPAKLEDSAVYLCASSLDSLGPQATSTDTQYFGPGTRLTVL.

The rearrangement uses TRBV15 and TRBJ1-1, with 9 bases fitting TRBD1. J gave up 5 bases and V 2 bases, and 6 bases lay outside the gene matches. The CDR3 covers 15 residues. Germline loops: CDR1 LNHNV, CDR2 YYDKDF (reference sequence). The CDR3 loop is CATSRNRGLVTEAFF. The CDR3 bases are TGTGCCACCAGCAGAAACAGGGGGCTGGTGACTGAAGCTTTCTTT.

V usage is TRBV19 and J usage is TRBJ2-5; weak D call: TRBD1 (5 bases). The CDR3 is 13 residues long. Germline values: CDR1 LNHDA, CDR2 SQIVND (reference sequence). V was shortened by 3 bases and J by 7 bases, with 12 bases between the two germline ends. The CDR3 region has the DNA TGTGCCAGTAGTATCCAGGGTCTGGGGACCCAGTACTTC. Encoded protein: CASSIQGLGTQYF. The whole variable domain, remainder taken from reference TRBV19 and TRBJ2-5, is DGGITQSPKYLFRKEGQNVTLSCEQNLNHDAMYWYRQDPGQGLRLIYYSQIVNDFQKGDIAEGYSVSREKKESFPLTVTSAQKNPTAFYLCASSIQGLGTQYFGPGTRLLVL.